A single sample gave rise to the 21 T cell receptor beta chains below, sequenced in a study of blood T cell repertoires in COVID-19. Produced via immunoSEQ multiplex PCR; TCRdb's table is partial and in-frame only. The sample shows some 100,000 clones, over 80% of them seen only once. Input material: peripheral blood. All receptors derive from a woman aged 55-70 years with active COVID-19.

The V call is TRBV27, the J call TRBJ2-6; 7 bases line up with TRBD2. Per germline, CDR1 MNHEY and CDR2 SMNVEV (reference sequence). This CDR3 spans 16 amino acids. Trimming at V came to 4 bases and at J to 0 bases, leaving 3 bases not matched to a gene. The CDR3 spells CASSSREGSGANVLTF. The CDR3 DNA reads TGTGCCAGCAGTTCTAGGGAGGGCTCTGGGGCCAACGTCCTGACTTTC. Using reference TRBV27 and TRBJ2-6 for the parts outside the CDR3, the full variable domain is EAQVTQNPRYLITVTGKKLTVTCSQNMNHEYMSWYRQDPGLGLRQIYYSMNVEVTDKGDVPEGYKVSRKEKRNFPLILESPSPNQTSLYFCASSSREGSGANVLTFGAGSRLTVL.

V usage is TRBV2 and J usage is TRBJ1-1; maybe TRBD1 (5 bases). The germline CDR1 and CDR2 sequences are SNHLY and FYNNEI. V lost 4 bases and J lost 0, with 9 bases in between. The CDR3 has 14 residues. The CDR3 DNA reads as TGTGCCAGCAGTGGGGGCCGGTTGAACACTGAAGCTTTCTTT. It translates to CASSGGRLNTEAFF.

CDR3 amino acids: CASSYSPGQRREKLFF. Written as DNA, the CDR3 is TGTGCCAGCAGTTACTCCCCGGGACAGCGCCGTGAAAAACTGTTTTTT. The V gene is TRBV6-5, the J gene TRBJ1-4; 7 bases fit TRBD1. Germline V CDR1 and CDR2: MNHEY, SVGAGI. V lost 0 bases and J lost 7; bases outside the gene matches: 8. This CDR3 has 16 amino acids.

This rearrangement joins TRBV3-1 (or the pseudogene TRBV3-2) to TRBJ1-1; 7 nucleotides align to TRBD1. The CDR3 extends over 18 amino acids. The V gene end was trimmed by 3 bases and the J gene end by 1 base; junction bases not matched to a gene: 14. CDR1 and CDR2 (germline): LGHDT, YNNKEL (reference sequence). This CDR3 reads CASSHTRQGAGKNTEAFF. For the CDR3, the DNA is TGTGCCAGCAGCCACACACGACAGGGTGCCGGGAAGAACACTGAAGCTTTCTTT.

This sequence joins TRBV12-3 or TRBV12-4 and TRBJ2-1; perhaps TRBD1 as D (6 bases). There are 13 residues in the CDR3. V was shortened by 8 bases and J by 4 bases, with 12 bases between the two germline ends. CDR3 in DNA: TGTGCCAGCGGAAAGGGGGTTTACAATGAGCAGTTCTTC. Translation gives CASGKGVYNEQFF.

This chain connects TRBV2 to TRBJ2-3; 8 positions match TRBD1. Germline loops: CDR1 SNHLY, CDR2 FYNNEI. There are 16 residues in the CDR3. J gave up 0 bases and V 6 bases, and 8 bases lay outside the gene matches. CDR3 nucleotide sequence: TGTGCCAGCAGGTTGAGGGGACAGGCAAGCACAGATACGCAGTATTTT. Translating gives CASRLRGQASTDTQYF.

As concerns this clone: Other nucleotide sequences from this sample produce the same CDR3. V usage is TRBV19 and J usage is TRBJ1-6, with TRBD1 as a possible D gene (5 bases). The CDR3 totals 14 residues. Trimming pared 6 bases from V and 9 bases from J, leaving 15 bases between. Germline V gives CDR1 LNHDA, CDR2 SQIVND (reference sequence). The CDR3 coding sequence is TGTGCCAGTAGAAATCAGGGTGTTAGTTCACCCCTCCACTTT. It translates to CASRNQGVSSPLHF.

The V and J genes are TRBV15 and TRBJ1-5; 9 bases match TRBD1. The CDR3 runs to 15 residues. Germline lookup yields CDR1 LNHNV and CDR2 YYDKDF (reference sequence). V shed 2 bases, J shed 4 bases, and the junction held 3 bases outside the gene matches. CDR3 residues: CATSRKGQGNQPQHF. The CDR3 bases are TGTGCCACCAGCAGAAAGGGACAGGGTAATCAGCCCCAGCATTTT. The full variable domain, with the rest looked up from reference TRBV15 and TRBJ1-5, is DAMVIQNPRYQVTQFGKPVTLSCSQTLNHNVMYWYQQKSSQAPKLLFHYYDKDFNNEADTPDNFQSRRPNTSFCFLDIRSPGLGDTAMYLCATSRKGQGNQPQHFGDGTRLSIL.

This chain links TRBV5-1 with TRBJ2-3, with a possible D match to TRBD1 (6 bases). CDR1 and CDR2 (germline): SGHRS, YFSETQ. The ends were cut back, 4 bases at V and 0 bases at J, with 12 bases in the middle. The CDR3 extends over 15 amino acids. CDR3: CASSPTGPSTDTQYF. CDR3 bases: TGCGCCAGCAGCCCGACAGGTCCTAGCACAGATACGCAGTATTTT.

This chain links TRBV5-4 with TRBJ1-6, with TRBD1 identical over 8 bases. V shed 4 bases and J 8 bases; nucleotides not matched to a gene: 11. Germline CDR1 is SGHNT and CDR2 is YYREEE (reference sequence). The CDR3 extends over 16 amino acids. The DNA of the CDR3 is TGTGCCAGCAGCCCAACCTCGGGACAGGTCGATTCACCCCTCCACTTT. Translation: CASSPTSGQVDSPLHF.

The V call is TRBV5-1, the J call TRBJ2-3; D gene ambiguous. V lost 1 base and J lost 1, with 4 bases in between. The CDR3 totals 13 residues. CDR1 SGHRS and CDR2 YFSETQ come from the germline V gene. The CDR3 bases are TGCGCCAGCAGCTTGACTGGCACAGATACGCAGTATTTT. This translates into CASSLTGTDTQYF.

The chain joins TRBV12-5 to TRBJ2-1; perhaps TRBD1 as D (6 bases). From germline, CDR1 is LGHNT and CDR2 FRNRAP. The CDR3 is 15 residues long. The V end lost 6 bases, the J end lost 4 bases, and 16 bases lay between the germline ends. This CDR3 is CASGRPPGQYNEQFF. As DNA, the CDR3 is TGTGCTAGTGGCCGCCCCCCCGGACAGTACAATGAGCAGTTCTTC. Full variable domain (outside the CDR3, taken from reference TRBV12-5 and TRBJ2-1): DARVTQTPRHKVTEMGQEVTMRCQPILGHNTVFWYRQTMMQGLELLAYFRNRAPLDDSGMPKDRFSAEMPDATLATLKIQPSEPRDSAVYFCASGRPPGQYNEQFFGPGTRLTVL.

V usage is TRBV19 and J usage is TRBJ2-1; 14 bases match TRBD2. V dropped 1 base and J dropped 7; count of bases not matched to a gene: 6. From germline, CDR1 is LNHDA and CDR2 SQIVND (reference sequence). This CDR3 has 17 residues. The CDR3 is CASSIAPTSGGANEQFF. The CDR3 nucleotides read TGTGCCAGTAGTATAGCCCCGACTAGCGGGGGGGCAAATGAGCAGTTCTTC.

The chain couples TRBV20-1 to TRBJ1-1; 7 positions agree with TRBD1. The germline CDR1 and CDR2 sequences are DFQATT and SNEGSKA (reference sequence). The CDR3 contains 13 residues. V dropped 3 bases and J dropped 4; count of bases not matched to a gene: 5. CDR3 amino acids: CSASQQGFTEAFF. The CDR3 coding sequence is TGCAGTGCTAGTCAACAGGGGTTCACTGAAGCTTTCTTT.

The chain links TRBV7-9 to TRBJ2-2, with D possibly matching TRBD2 (5 bases). Trimming took off 5 bases at V and 4 bases at J, with 14 bases between the two ends. The length of the CDR3 is 15 residues. Germline V gives CDR1 SEHNR, CDR2 FQNEAQ (reference sequence). In DNA, the CDR3 is TGTGCCAGCAGCCCGCCGGGAAGGATCACCGGGGAGCTGTTTTTT. It yields the protein CASSPPGRITGELFF.

This chain joins TRBV2 and TRBJ2-1, with 7 nucleotides matching TRBD2. CDR1 SNHLY and CDR2 FYNNEI come from the germline V gene. This CDR3 comprises 15 residues. The V gene end was trimmed by 7 bases and the J gene end by 3 bases; junction bases not matched to a gene: 9. The CDR3 DNA reads TGTGCCAGCATGGAGGCCCTAGCGGACTACAATGAGCAGTTCTTC. Translation gives CASMEALADYNEQFF. Drawing the rest from reference TRBV2 and TRBJ2-1, the complete variable domain is EPEVTQTPSHQVTQMGQEVILRCVPISNHLYFYWYRQILGQKVEFLVSFYNNEISEKSEIFDDQFSVERPDGSNFTLKIRSTKLEDSAMYFCASMEALADYNEQFFGPGTRLTVL.

The chain combines TRBV6-5 with TRBJ2-7; tentatively, D is TRBD2 (5 bases). Germline V gene sequence: CDR1 MNHEY, CDR2 SVGAGI. The CDR3 length is 15 residues. V lost 0 bases and J lost 0, with 9 bases in between. CDR3 in DNA: TGTGCCAGCAGTTACTCGAGCGGAGGCTCCTACGAGCAGTACTTC. This codes for CASSYSSGGSYEQYF.

V usage is TRBV4-3 and J usage is TRBJ2-2; 8 bases fit TRBD2. The CDR3 covers 19 residues. With V trimmed by 3 bases and J by 4 bases, 16 bases remained unmatched. The germline CDR1 and CDR2 sequences are LGHNA and YSLEER. Written as DNA, the CDR3 is TGCGCCAGCAGCCAGGAACCACCCATAGGGACTAGTGTCACCGGGGAGCTGTTTTTT. It is translated as CASSQEPPIGTSVTGELFF.

The gene calls are TRBV7-2 and TRBJ2-5, with 7 bases fitting TRBD2. CDR3 length: 15 amino acids. Germline V CDR1 and CDR2: SGHTA, FQGNSA. The J segment lost 2 bases and the V segment lost 2 bases, leaving 5 bases of the junction unmatched. CDR3 sequence reads: CASSLRGGPQETQYF. The DNA of the CDR3 is TGTGCCAGCAGCTTAAGGGGAGGGCCACAAGAGACCCAGTACTTC.

This chain uses TRBV28 with TRBJ2-7; 11 bases line up with TRBD1. Germline CDR1 MDHEN, CDR2 SYDVKM. The CDR3 runs 14 residues. The V and J ends lost 1 base and 5 bases, in that order; junction bases with no gene match: 1. CDR3 bases: TGTGCCAGCAGTTTATTGGGACAGGGGGACGAGCAGTACTTC. Translating it yields CASSLLGQGDEQYF.

The sample holds one count of this clone. The chain carries TRBV5-1 and TRBJ1-4, with 9 bases that match TRBD1. The germline CDR1 and CDR2 sequences are SGHRS and YFSETQ. The CDR3 runs 14 residues. V was pared by 1 base and J by 8 bases, with 3 bases of the junction left unmatched. CDR3 nucleotides: TGCGCCAGCAGCTTGAGGACAGGGGCCGAAAAACTGTTTTTT. This gives the protein CASSLRTGAEKLFF.